The rows below give T cell receptor beta chains drawn from one sample of a study of shared clonotypes between healthy human individuals. Repertoires were generated with immunoSEQ multiplex PCR, while TCRdb's copy carries only in-frame clones and drops some. The sample consists of roughly 400,000 clones, roughly 96% of them appearing once. Material for sequencing was memory CD8+ T cells sorted from blood. The receptors here all came from a man aged 30-40 years in good health. Each CDR3 is given with its conserved first and last residue. A D gene is named only where the DNA matches it firmly. Size is omitted from some rows. Given values are once, few, many or a class for expanded clones.

j_gene	d_gene	v_gene	abundance	CDR3aa	CDR3nt
TRBJ1-2	-	TRBV19	-	CASIKDNLGNYGYTF	TGTGCCAGTATTAAAGACAATCTTGGCAACTATGGCTACACCTTC
TRBJ1-6	TRBD1	TRBV5-1	-	CASSWGQGNSPLHF	TGCGCCAGCAGCTGGGGACAGGGAAATTCACCCCTCCACTTT
TRBJ2-6	TRBD2	TRBV14	-	CASSQVPLAGLSGANVLTF	TGTGCCAGCAGCCAAGTCCCTCTAGCGGGGCTCTCTGGGGCCAACGTCCTGACTTTC
TRBJ2-7	TRBD1	TRBV6-6	-	CASSGDSYEQYF	TGTGCCAGCAGTGGGGACAGCTACGAGCAGTACTTC
TRBJ2-1	TRBD2	TRBV15	once	CATSREDSGRSDNEQFF	TGTGCCACCAGCAGAGAAGATAGCGGGAGATCCGACAATGAGCAGTTCTTC
TRBJ2-5	-	TRBV27	-	CASSHGPGPLEETQYF	TGTGCCAGCAGTCACGGTCCGGGACCCTTAGAGGAGACCCAGTACTTC
TRBJ2-7	TRBD1	TRBV30	-	CAWDRGYEQYF	TGTGCCTGGGACAGGGGCTACGAGCAGTACTTC
TRBJ2-2	TRBD2	TRBV5-1	once	CASRLAGGYTGELFF	TGCGCCAGCCGACTAGCGGGAGGATATACCGGGGAGCTGTTTTTT
TRBJ2-3	TRBD2	TRBV9	-	CASSVYGLAGSTDTQYF	TGTGCCAGCAGCGTATACGGACTAGCGGGTAGCACAGATACGCAGTATTTT
TRBJ1-4	TRBD1	TRBV18	-	CASSPGQTATNEKLFF	TGTGCCAGCTCCCCGGGACAGACGGCAACTAATGAAAAACTGTTTTTT
TRBJ2-7	TRBD1	TRBV28	-	CASNIYAGQGDDEQYF	TGTGCCAGTAATATCTACGCGGGACAGGGGGACGACGAGCAGTACTTC
TRBJ2-3	-	TRBV5-1	-	CASSLGGGPTNTQYF	TGCGCCAGCAGCTTGGGCGGAGGCCCCACGAATACGCAGTATTTT
TRBJ2-3	-	TRBV9	-	CASSVGLDTDTQYF	TGTGCCAGCAGCGTAGGCCTCGACACAGATACGCAGTATTTT
TRBJ1-1	-	TRBV6-6	-	CASSYSMGSNTEAFF	TGTGCCAGCAGTTACTCGATGGGGAGTAACACTGAAGCTTTCTTT
TRBJ2-2	TRBD2	TRBV5-1	-	CASSLTSGYTGELFF	TGCGCCAGCAGCTTGACTAGCGGCTACACCGGGGAGCTGTTTTTT
TRBJ2-3	TRBD1	TRBV5-1	-	CASSLRTGAANTDTQYF	TGCGCCAGCAGCTTAAGGACAGGGGCAGCGAATACAGATACGCAGTATTTT
TRBJ2-3	TRBD2	TRBV2	-	CASSDMREYADTQYF	TGTGCCAGCAGTGATATGCGGGAGTACGCAGATACGCAGTATTTT
TRBJ1-5	-	TRBV10-3	-	CAISESGSRRGQPQHF	TGTGCCATCAGTGAGTCGGGATCTCGCAGGGGACAGCCCCAGCATTTT
TRBJ2-6	TRBD2	TRBV5-1	once	CASSGRRGNGANVLTF	TGCGCCAGCAGCGGAAGGCGGGGGAATGGGGCCAACGTCCTGACTTTC
TRBJ2-3	-	TRBV10-3	-	CAISISLPDTQYF	TGTGCCATCAGTATTAGCTTGCCAGATACGCAGTATTTT
TRBJ2-7	TRBD2	TRBV6-5	once	CASSSSRWREGYEQYF	TGTGCCAGCAGTTCCTCTAGATGGCGGGAGGGCTACGAGCAGTACTTC
TRBJ2-1	-	TRBV28	-	CASKLSDGPRSEQFF	TGTGCCAGCAAACTCTCGGACGGACCTAGGAGTGAGCAGTTCTTC
TRBJ2-2	-	TRBV7-9	-	CASSWGASTGELFF	TGTGCCAGCAGCTGGGGGGCTAGCACCGGGGAGCTGTTTTTT
TRBJ2-1	-	TRBV2	-	CASRREIANEQFF	TGTGCCAGCAGACGGGAGATAGCCAACGAGCAGTTCTTC
TRBJ2-3	-	TRBV13	-	CASSLGGTDTQYF	TGTGCCAGCAGCTTAGGAGGGACAGATACGCAGTATTTT
TRBJ1-2	-	TRBV19	-	CASMWGDRTTSYGYTF	TGTGCCAGTATGTGGGGCGACAGAACTACTTCCTATGGCTACACCTTC
TRBJ2-5	-	TRBV20-1	-	CSARLKETQYF	TGCAGTGCTAGGTTAAAAGAGACCCAGTACTTC
TRBJ2-1	-	TRBV27	-	CASSPLRDQGIGQFF	TGTGCCAGCAGTCCCCTGAGGGACCAGGGAATCGGGCAGTTCTTC
TRBJ2-4	-	TRBV4-2	-	CASSQDQSPLQYF	TGTGCCAGCAGCCAAGATCAGTCTCCGCTGCAGTACTTC
TRBJ2-1	TRBD2	TRBV19	once	CASSTSGGNEQFF	TGTGCCAGTAGCACTAGCGGGGGAAATGAGCAGTTCTTC
TRBJ2-1	TRBD1	TRBV5-6	-	CASSPGTGFISSYNEQFF	TGTGCCAGCAGTCCCGGGACAGGGTTTATTAGCTCCTACAATGAGCAGTTCTTC
TRBJ2-1	TRBD2	TRBV19	once	CASSFRLLAGGRWGEQFF	TGTGCCAGTAGTTTCCGATTACTAGCGGGAGGTCGGTGGGGAGAGCAGTTCTTC
TRBJ2-3	-	TRBV28	-	CASSRHVNTQYF	TGTGCCAGCAGCCGCCACGTGAATACGCAGTATTTT
TRBJ2-2	-	TRBV10-1	-	CASSDAAQPSSGELFF	TGCGCCAGCAGTGATGCAGCCCAGCCTTCGTCCGGGGAGCTGTTTTTT
TRBJ2-2	TRBD2	TRBV27	-	CASSWGKTSANTGELFF	TGTGCCAGCAGTTGGGGGAAGACTAGCGCGAACACCGGGGAGCTGTTTTTT
TRBJ1-2	TRBD1	TRBV30	-	CARGQGYGYTF	TGTGCCCGGGGACAGGGGTATGGCTACACCTTC
TRBJ2-5	-	TRBV2	once	CASMVQAKETQYF	TGTGCCAGCATGGTACAGGCTAAAGAGACCCAGTACTTC
TRBJ2-7	-	TRBV19	-	CASSITPGLGEQYF	TGTGCCAGTAGTATAACCCCCGGACTCGGCGAGCAGTACTTC
TRBJ2-1	TRBD2	TRBV7-3	-	CASSLKGTSDEQFF	TGTGCCAGCAGCTTAAAGGGGACTAGCGATGAGCAGTTCTTC
TRBJ1-1	-	TRBV4-2	-	CASSSREGLNTEAFF	TGTGCCAGCAGCTCAAGGGAGGGGCTGAACACTGAAGCTTTCTTT
TRBJ2-3	TRBD1	TRBV19	-	CASRTGGGLAVGTQYF	TGTGCCAGTAGGACAGGGGGGGGTCTAGCTGTAGGTACGCAGTATTTT
TRBJ1-2	-	TRBV6-5	-	CASSYSSNYGYTF	TGTGCCAGCAGTTACTCGTCTAACTATGGCTACACCTTC
TRBJ2-1	-	TRBV6-5	-	CASSYGWGNEQFF	TGTGCCAGCAGTTACGGGTGGGGCAATGAGCAGTTCTTC
TRBJ2-3	TRBD2	TRBV7-6	-	CASSTRGGGQYF	TGTGCCAGCAGTACCCGCGGGGGGGGGCAGTATTTT
TRBJ2-1	-	TRBV10-3	-	CAISESVIRLEQFF	TGTGCCATCAGTGAGTCCGTGATAAGACTAGAGCAGTTCTTC
TRBJ2-7	TRBD1	TRBV6-5	-	CASAITGTGVYEQYF	TGTGCCAGCGCCATTACCGGGACAGGGGTCTACGAGCAGTACTTC
TRBJ2-1	TRBD2	TRBV28	-	CASSGTSGRAGEQFF	TGTGCCAGCAGTGGGACTAGCGGGAGGGCCGGTGAGCAGTTCTTC
TRBJ2-7	TRBD1	TRBV2	-	CASSLGQDAYEQYF	TGTGCCAGCAGCCTCGGACAGGATGCCTACGAGCAGTACTTC
TRBJ1-3	-	TRBV7-9	-	CASSLDMDRRALGNTIYF	TGTGCCAGCAGCTTAGATATGGACCGTCGGGCCTTGGGAAACACCATATATTTT
TRBJ2-3	TRBD1	TRBV7-9	once	CASSLGRQGDTQYF	TGTGCCAGCAGCCTTGGGAGACAGGGGGATACGCAGTATTTT
TRBJ1-5	TRBD1	TRBV19	-	CASSILPGQGMQPQHF	TGTGCCAGTAGTATTCTTCCGGGACAGGGGATGCAGCCCCAGCATTTT
TRBJ1-2	TRBD1	TRBV7-9	-	CASSLTGTGVGGYTF	TGTGCCAGCAGCTTAACCGGGACAGGGGTGGGTGGCTACACCTTC
TRBJ2-5	TRBD2	TRBV27	-	CASSLSPGLAGQETQYF	TGTGCCAGCAGTTTAAGCCCGGGACTAGCGGGTCAAGAGACCCAGTACTTC
TRBJ2-7	-	TRBV27	-	CASSLSTSGREQYF	TGTGCCAGCAGTTTATCGACCTCAGGGCGAGAGCAGTACTTC
TRBJ2-3	TRBD2	TRBV4-1	-	CASSQVAGGTSGSFSDTQYF	TGCGCCAGCAGCCAAGTTGCGGGGGGGACTAGCGGGAGCTTTTCAGATACGCAGTATTTT